The 16 T cell receptor beta chains below all came from one sample that was sequenced in a study of T cell repertoires in cytomegalovirus infection. TCRdb independently ran MiXCR on the reads; one entry per CDR3 protein. The repertoire has about 310,000 distinct CDR3 sequences, roughly 25% of them found once; the top ten carry roughly 14%. The antigens of these receptors remain unknown. The material sequenced was cultured PBMCs, taken from culture after CMV antigen stimulation. The receptors shown here come from a human donor in good health (CMV status not recorded). Some clones in this sample may be carry-over from other donors' samples.

This clonotype has just a few counts. The V and J genes are TRBV20-1 and TRBJ2-7; 10 bases line up with TRBD2. CDR3 length: 15 amino acids. CDR1 is DFQATT, CDR2 SNEGSKA, per germline (reference sequence). The V gene end was trimmed by 0 bases and the J gene end by 7 bases; junction bases not matched to a gene: 9. The chain's CDR3 is CSARDQSGRAGEQYF. The CDR3 bases are TGCAGTGCTAGAGATCAAAGCGGGAGGGCGGGGGAGCAGTACTTC.

This clonotype was detected many times. The rearrangement joins TRBV7-2 to TRBJ1-6; possibly TRBD1 for D (5 bases). The CDR3 runs 17 residues. Germline V gene data show CDR1 as SGHTA and CDR2 as FQGNSA. With 5 bases removed from V and 7 bases from J, the gap between germline ends came to 21 bases. DNA for the CDR3: TGTGCCAGCAGCCTAAGGGGTAACAGAGCACGCAATTCACCCCTCCACTTT. It encodes CASSLRGNRARNSPLHF.

The chain recombines TRBV4-3 with TRBJ2-2, with 9 bases aligning to TRBD2. The CDR3 sequence is 18 residues long. Trimming cost V 3 bases and J 6 bases; bases outside gene matches: 14. CDR1 LGHNA and CDR2 YSLEER come from the germline V gene. CDR3 sequence reads: CASSQDLRREGVSGELFF. Written as DNA, the CDR3 is TGCGCCAGCAGCCAGGACCTGAGGCGGGAGGGCGTATCCGGGGAGCTGTTTTTT.

The J gene is TRBJ2-1, the V gene TRBV4-3; D remains unclear. The CDR3 runs 13 residues. V lost 0 bases to trimming and J lost 7 bases, with 7 bases between them. Germline V CDR1 and CDR2: LGHNA, YSLEER. This chain's CDR3 is CASSQEAGNEQFF. The DNA of the CDR3 is TGCGCCAGCAGCCAAGAAGCCGGGAATGAGCAGTTCTTC.

Many counts were recorded for this clonotype. This chain uses TRBV7-9 with TRBJ2-1; TRBD2 matches 9 bases. V lost 7 bases, J lost 6 bases, and 19 bases stayed unmatched. CDR3 length equals 18 residues. The germline V gene has CDR1 SEHNR and CDR2 FQNEAQ (reference sequence). CDR3 nucleotides: TGTGCCAGCACCGGGACTAGCCTAATTTTGCCCCCACGCAATGAGCAGTTCTTC. This sequence encodes CASTGTSLILPPRNEQFF.

This clonotype was seen many times. J is TRBJ2-3 and V is TRBV7-2; D perhaps matches TRBD1 (5 bases). Germline V gene data show CDR1 as SGHTA and CDR2 as FQGNSA. With 1 base removed from V and 5 bases from J, the gap between germline ends came to 19 bases. There are 17 residues in the CDR3. The CDR3 DNA follows: TGTGCCAGCAGCTTAGTGTGGTCGAAGGGGTATGGAGATACGCAGTATTTT. Its translation: CASSLVWSKGYGDTQYF.

The chain has TRBV11-3 and TRBJ2-3; D is uncertain. Trimming cost V 0 bases and J 4 bases, with 14 bases left between them. This CDR3 comprises 16 residues. The V gene's germline CDR1 is SGHNT and CDR2 YENEEA. The CDR3 sequence is CASSLEGSFGADTQYF. Here the CDR3 DNA reads TGTGCCAGCAGCTTAGAAGGAAGTTTTGGCGCAGATACGCAGTATTTT.

In regard to this clonotype: One end of the junction is discordant with germline, which a read error may explain. V is TRBV6-1 and J is TRBJ1-1; D is uncertain. This CDR3 comprises 14 residues. Germline CDR1 reads MNHNS; CDR2 reads SASEGT. CDR3 in amino acids: CASREGRRNTEAFF. The CDR3 DNA reads as TGTGCCAGCAGGGAAGGGAGGCGGAACACTGAAGCTTTCTTT.

This clonotype has more than one count but fewer than ten. The chain carries TRBV2 and TRBJ1-4; possible D gene TRBD1, 5 bases. Germline lookup yields CDR1 SNHLY and CDR2 FYNNEI. V lost 3 bases and J lost 2, with 7 bases in between. The CDR3 sequence is 14 residues long. The CDR3 DNA reads TGTGCCAGCAGTGACGGGGGGACTAATGAAAAACTGTTTTTT. Translating it yields CASSDGGTNEKLFF. The whole variable domain, remainder taken from reference TRBV2 and TRBJ1-4, is EPEVTQTPSHQVTQMGQEVILRCVPISNHLYFYWYRQILGQKVEFLVSFYNNEISEKSEIFDDQFSVERPDGSNFTLKIRSTKLEDSAMYFCASSDGGTNEKLFFGSGTQLSVL.

This clonotype was recorded a few times. The chain employs TRBV19 and TRBJ1-1; D is unclear. This CDR3 has 14 residues. Germline V gives CDR1 LNHDA, CDR2 SQIVND (reference sequence). Trimming removed 5 bases at V and 2 bases at J, with 12 bases between. The CDR3 loop reads CASSFLTFNTEAFF. CDR3 bases: TGTGCCAGTAGTTTCTTGACTTTTAACACTGAAGCTTTCTTT.

This chain joins TRBV25-1 and TRBJ2-5; 10 bases align to TRBD2. The CDR3 length is 17 residues. Losses at the gene ends were 1 base for V and 7 bases for J; bases not matched to a gene: 12. CDR1 is MGHDK and CDR2 is SYGVNS in the germline V gene. CDR3 residues: CASSEWPAGGPVGTQYF. CDR3 nucleotides: TGTGCCAGCAGTGAATGGCCAGCGGGAGGGCCGGTCGGGACCCAGTACTTC.

The table lists this clonotype with a few counts. The chain combines TRBV28 with TRBJ1-2, with 8 bases lining up with TRBD1. Looked up from germline, CDR1 is MDHEN and CDR2 is SYDVKM. Germline trimming cut 3 bases from V and 8 bases from J; bases unmatched to any gene: 14. The CDR3 spans 16 residues. In nucleotides, the CDR3 is TGTGCCAGCAGTTTGCCGGCCGGGGGGGGGACAGGAGGCTACACCTTC. Translating gives CASSLPAGGGTGGYTF.

The chain employs TRBV6-2 or TRBV6-3 and TRBJ1-2; D not resolved. Germline values: CDR1 MNHEY, CDR2 SVGEGT. V lost 4 bases and J lost 3, with 15 bases in between. The CDR3 consists of 15 residues. The chain's CDR3 is CASSSGRMKHYGYTF. For the CDR3, the DNA is TGTGCCAGCAGTTCCGGACGGATGAAGCACTATGGCTACACCTTC.

This clonotype showed up just a few times. V and J are TRBV12-3 or TRBV12-4 and TRBJ2-3; D gene ambiguous. This CDR3 is built from 12 residues. The V gene lost 5 bases and the J gene lost 7 bases, with 10 bases spanning the gap. The CDR3 region is CASSQNTYTQYF. The CDR3 region has the DNA TGTGCCAGCAGTCAGAATACTTATACGCAGTATTTT.

To note about this clonotype: Relative to the germline gene, one junction end is altered; a read error may explain this. The rearrangement uses TRBV4-1 and TRBJ2-7; 8 bases are shared with TRBD1. CDR3 size: 15 residues. CDR1 and CDR2 from the germline V gene are MGHRA and YSYEKL. In DNA form, the CDR3 reads TGCGCCAGCAGCCCTACCGGGACAGGATACTACGAGCAGTCCTTC. It codes for CASSPTGTGYYEQSF.

This clonotype was seen a few times. V and J are TRBV20-1 and TRBJ1-2, with 8 bases lining up with TRBD1. V lost 0 bases, J lost 6 bases, and 6 bases stayed unmatched. CDR1 is DFQATT and CDR2 is SNEGSKA in the germline V gene (reference sequence). The CDR3 loop spans 14 amino acids. The CDR3 DNA reads TGCAGTGCTAGAGACGGGACAGGCCGAGATGGCTACACCTTC. Protein product: CSARDGTGRDGYTF.